These 24 T cell receptor beta chains came from one sample sequenced in a study of blood T cells in healthy people across ages. Next came a second PCR, run for roughly 6 to 11 cycles, which used a sample-barcoded 5' primer along with a J-beta primer mix. TCRdb re-called the 5' RACE reads with MiXCR, one entry per CDR3 protein. The sample includes 550,000 to 750,000 distinct CDR3 sequences, 21% of them seen just once. The sequenced sample consisted of blood. Receptors originate from a man between 65 and 85 years old in good health.

This clonotype showed up many times. The chain carries TRBV28 and TRBJ2-5; the match to TRBD1 covers 7 bases. Germline V gives CDR1 MDHEN, CDR2 SYDVKM. The CDR3 has 15 residues. V was clipped by 6 bases and J by 2 bases; unmatched bases: 9. CDR3 sequence (DNA): TGTGCCAGCAGCCTACCGGGACAGCGTCAAGAGACCCAGTACTTC. Its protein product is CASSLPGQRQETQYF. The entire variable domain, with the rest obtained from reference TRBV28 and TRBJ2-5, is as follows: DVKVTQSSRYLVKRTGEKVFLECVQDMDHENMFWYRQDPGLGLRLIYFSYDVKMKEKGDIPEGYSVSREKKERFSLILESASTNQTSMYLCASSLPGQRQETQYFGPGTRLLVL.

The rearrangement uses TRBV27 and TRBJ2-7; D possibly corresponds to TRBD2 (6 bases). Germline CDR1 is MNHEY and CDR2 is SMNVEV (reference sequence). The CDR3 consists of 15 residues. V was clipped by 4 bases and J by 6 bases, with 19 bases between them. CDR3 sequence reads: CASSSFGTPGAEQYF. The CDR3, as DNA: TGTGCCAGCAGTTCCTTCGGGACTCCAGGTGCCGAGCAGTACTTC.

This clonotype showed up just a few times. The J gene is TRBJ1-3, the V gene TRBV20-1, with TRBD1 identical over 10 bases. Germline V CDR1 and CDR2: DFQATT, SNEGSKA (reference sequence). The CDR3 sequence is 18 residues long. The ends lost 2 bases at V and 2 bases at J; junction bases unmatched: 12. For the CDR3, the DNA is TGCAGTGCTAGAATTGACAGGGGGCCAGCAAGAACTGGAAACACCATATATTTT. Its translation: CSARIDRGPARTGNTIYF.

CDR3 amino acids: CAISESKLAGQETQYF. CDR3 coding DNA: TGTGCCATCAGTGAGTCGAAACTAGCGGGGCAAGAGACCCAGTACTTC. The chain is built from TRBV10-3 and TRBJ2-5; 10 bases map to TRBD2. V trimming: 0 bases; J trimming: 2 bases; junction bases outside the gene matches: 3. Germline-derived CDR1 and CDR2 are ENHRY and SYGVKD. This CDR3 has 16 residues.

This chain connects TRBV29-1 to TRBJ2-4; a weak D match, TRBD1 (6 bases). Germline V lookup: CDR1 SQVTM, CDR2 ANQGSEA. Trimming stripped 4 bases from V and 0 bases from J, with 7 bases between. This CDR3 contains 13 residues. As DNA, the CDR3 is TGCAGCGTTGCGGACAGAGCCAAAAACATTCAGTACTTC. Translated, it gives CSVADRAKNIQYF.

Only one count was recorded for this clonotype. V usage is TRBV9 and J usage is TRBJ2-1; tentative D call: TRBD1 (6 bases). CDR1 SGDLS and CDR2 YYNGEE come from the germline V gene. The V end lost 1 base, the J end lost 7 bases, and 12 bases lay between the germline ends. This CDR3 contains 14 residues. The DNA of the CDR3 is TGTGCCAGCAGCGTACAGGGGAGAAAAAATGAGCAGTTCTTC. Translating it yields CASSVQGRKNEQFF.

CDR3 sequence (DNA): TGTGCCAGCAGCTTAGACGGCAATAACAATCAGCCCCAGCATTTT. Amino acids: CASSLDGNNNQPQHF. J is TRBJ1-5 and V is TRBV11-1; unclear D gene. V gave up 1 base and J gave up 3 bases, with 10 bases separating them. Germline V gene data show CDR1 as SGHAT and CDR2 as FQDESV (reference sequence). This CDR3 comprises 15 residues.

This clonotype came up a few times. V and J are TRBV4-3 and TRBJ2-3, with 7 bases that match TRBD2. Germline trimming cut 4 bases from V and 3 bases from J; bases unmatched to any gene: 7. The CDR3 contains 15 residues. Germline loops: CDR1 LGHNA, CDR2 YSLEER. The chain's CDR3 is CASSPRAGFTDTQYF. CDR3 nucleotides: TGCGCCAGCAGCCCTAGAGCGGGGTTTACAGATACGCAGTATTTT.

The chain couples TRBV6-5 to TRBJ1-5; tentative D call: TRBD1 (5 bases). Germline CDR1 and CDR2: MNHEY and SVGAGI. The CDR3 has 16 amino acids. Trimming shortened V by 0 bases and J by 0 bases, and 9 bases separated the two germline ends. The CDR3 sequence: CASSYSGTASNQPQHF. In DNA form, the CDR3 reads TGTGCCAGCAGTTACTCCGGGACGGCTAGCAATCAGCCCCAGCATTTT.

This clonotype has more than one count but fewer than ten. This CDR3 reads CASSKGGTHEQYF. CDR3 bases: TGTGCCAGCAGCAAAGGCGGGACCCACGAGCAGTACTTC. The chain has TRBV21-1 and TRBJ2-7; no check of the table's D call, TRBD2, against the DNA was made. TRBV21-1 counts as a pseudogene. The CDR3 is 13 amino acids.

The J gene is TRBJ1-1, the V gene TRBV7-9; D is unclear. Trimming pared 3 bases from V and 6 bases from J, leaving 11 bases between. The CDR3 contains 13 residues. CDR1 is SEHNR and CDR2 is FQNEAQ in the germline V gene (reference sequence). The CDR3 nucleotides read TGTGCCAGCAGCTTGACGGCCAAGGCTGAAGCTTTCTTT. It codes for CASSLTAKAEAFF.

This clonotype has more than one count but fewer than ten. Possible read error: a much larger clone is one base away. The chain joins TRBV29-1 to TRBJ1-2; no clear D. This CDR3 is built from 9 residues. Germline V gene data show CDR1 as SQVTM and CDR2 as ANQGSEA. This CDR3 reads CSVEGGDPF. In DNA form, the CDR3 reads TGCAGCGTTGAAGGGGGTGACCCCTTC.

This clonotype was seen a handful of times. The chain has TRBV13 and TRBJ2-1; D gene uncertain. The CDR3 has 16 amino acids. Deletions cut 1 base from V and 0 bases from J, with 10 bases between. CDR1 and CDR2 (germline): PRHDT, FYEKMQ (reference sequence). Here the CDR3 DNA reads TGTGCCAGCAGCTTAGTAATTACTAACTCCTACAATGAGCAGTTCTTC. It is translated as CASSLVITNSYNEQFF. Full variable domain (rest looked up from reference TRBV13 and TRBJ2-1): AAGVIQSPRHLIKEKRETATLKCYPIPRHDTVYWYQQGPGQDPQFLISFYEKMQSDKGSIPDRFSAQQFSDYHSELNMSSLELGDSALYFCASSLVITNSYNEQFFGPGTRLTVL.

The rearrangement links TRBV10-1 to TRBJ2-7; 11 nucleotides match TRBD1. CDR1 and CDR2 (germline): WNHNN, SYGVQD (reference sequence). Trimming at V came to 4 bases and at J to 0 bases, leaving 5 bases not matched to a gene. The CDR3 has 16 amino acids. Here the CDR3 DNA reads TGCGCCAGCAGTGGGACCGGGACAGGGGGCTCCTACGAGCAGTACTTC. It is translated as CASSGTGTGGSYEQYF.

This clonotype was picked up a small number of times. Relative to the germline gene, one junction end is altered; a read error may explain this. The rearrangement uses TRBV20-1 and TRBJ2-5; weak D call: TRBD2 (6 bases). There are 17 residues in the CDR3. The germline CDR1 and CDR2 sequences are DFQATT and SNEGSKA (reference sequence). The CDR3 region has the DNA TGCAGTGCTGGAGAAGCTCTGGTGGGGCGGGACCGAGAGACCCAGTACTTC. The encoded protein is CSAGEALVGRDRETQYF.

This sequence joins TRBV2 and TRBJ2-4; D may be TRBD1 or TRBD2 (5 bases each). Germline assignment: CDR1 SNHLY and CDR2 FYNNEI. The V gene lost 8 bases and the J gene lost 0 bases, with 14 bases spanning the gap. The CDR3 is 15 amino acids. This CDR3 reads CASLLEGTAKNIQYF. For the CDR3, the DNA is TGTGCCAGCCTTCTTGAAGGGACAGCCAAAAACATTCAGTACTTC.

This clonotype was seen a few times. In nucleotides, the CDR3 is TGTGCCAGCAGCCTCTCCCGGGACAGGGCCTACGAGCAGTACTTC. Encoded protein: CASSLSRDRAYEQYF. The rearrangement links TRBV11-2 to TRBJ2-5, with 9 bases that match TRBD1. The tail of the sequence fits TRBJ2-7 better, so the J call may be wrong. Germline lookup yields CDR1 SGHAT and CDR2 FQNNGV. This CDR3 comprises 15 residues.

The chain is built from TRBV7-9 and TRBJ1-1; D perhaps matches TRBD1 (5 bases). CDR1 is SEHNR and CDR2 is FQNEAQ in the germline V gene (reference sequence). V was trimmed by 7 bases and J by 11 bases, leaving 20 bases between them. The CDR3 length is 13 residues. The CDR3 DNA sequence: TGTGCCAGCATCACGGGACTCTCATCGGAGGCTTTCTTT. Protein sequence: CASITGLSSEAFF.

The gene calls are TRBV7-9 and TRBJ2-3; D gene unclear. Germline V gene data show CDR1 as SEHNR and CDR2 as FQNEAQ (reference sequence). Trimming shortened V by 4 bases and J by 4 bases, and 15 bases separated the two germline ends. This CDR3 is 15 amino acids long. The CDR3 here is CASSSGLGNADTQYF. As DNA, the CDR3 is TGTGCCAGCAGCTCCGGATTGGGGAACGCAGATACGCAGTATTTT.

This clonotype was picked up a small number of times. This rearrangement joins TRBV29-1 to TRBJ1-2; the D is unclear. There are 15 residues in the CDR3. The germline gives CDR1 SQVTM, CDR2 ANQGSEA. V was clipped by 4 bases and J by 0 bases, with 15 bases between them. The CDR3 DNA reads TGCAGCGTTGTTTCCAGTGACCCCTCTAACTATGGCTACACCTTC. It translates to CSVVSSDPSNYGYTF.

This chain uses TRBV20-1 with TRBJ2-7, with 9 bases matching TRBD2. V was pared by 6 bases and J by 3 bases, with 12 bases of the junction left unmatched. CDR1 DFQATT and CDR2 SNEGSKA come from the germline V gene (reference sequence). The CDR3 has 15 residues. Written as DNA, the CDR3 is TGCAGTGCCTCACCCGGGGTAGCGGGAGACTACGAGCAGTACTTC. This translates into CSASPGVAGDYEQYF.

The chain uses TRBV20-1 and TRBJ2-7, with unresolved D. Gene TRBJ2-5 matches the end of the DNA better, so the J call may be wrong. The CDR3 totals 11 residues. CDR1 DFQATT and CDR2 SNEGSKA come from the germline V gene (reference sequence). DNA for the CDR3: TGCAGTGGTCAGCTTGCAGAGACCCAGTACTTC. As protein: CSGQLAETQYF.

This clonotype was recorded a few times. V and J are TRBV5-1 and TRBJ2-3, with TRBD1 matching 10 bases. The CDR3 has 15 residues. Trimming took 0 bases from V and 7 from J; bases not matched to a gene: 5. Germline CDR1 is SGHRS and CDR2 is YFSETQ. The DNA of the CDR3 is TGCGCCAGCAGCTTGGGTGGACAGGGGGTAAATACGCAGTATTTT. Protein product: CASSLGGQGVNTQYF. Filled out from reference TRBV5-1 and TRBJ2-3, the complete variable domain reads KAGVTQTPRYLIKTRGQQVTLSCSPISGHRSVSWYQQTPGQGLQFLFEYFSETQRNKGNFPGRFSGRQFSNSRSEMNVSTLELGDSALYLCASSLGGQGVNTQYFGPGTRLTVL.

DNA for the CDR3: TGTGCCAGCAGCTCCGGACAGCAGCAGCAGTACTTC. This codes for CASSSGQQQQYF. The chain combines TRBV11-2 with TRBJ2-5; TRBD1 is a possible D gene (6 bases). This CDR3 comprises 12 residues. The germline V gene has CDR1 SGHAT and CDR2 FQNNGV. Trimming cost V 4 bases and J 11 bases, with 14 bases left between them.